This T cell receptor (beta chain) was observed in a study of blood T cell repertoires in COVID-19 (dated by TCRdb to about 2020). Background for the entire study: Samples from collaborators originated in the United States, Italy and Spain and spanned both the acute and convalescent phases of COVID-19. The dataset comprised deeply sampled blood TCRbeta repertoires from subjects exposed to, actively infected with, or recovered from COVID-19. A freely available public database, intended as a resource for researchers studying the immune response to SARS-CoV-2, is where the repertoires were released. The samples were drawn from the first 160 participants of the ongoing ImmuneRACE study and from 950 to 1,500 subjects provided by 6 global collaborators. The sample metadata nearly always contained a de-identified subject ID, COVID-19 status, age in years and sex. The prospective study material was composed of cDNA or gDNA derived from T cells, B-cell-depleted T cells, or PBMCs. HLA class I and class II types, where available, came from metadata supplied by the sample provider rather than from assay-based typing.

This clone was seen only once. Its antigen is not yet known. No base quality values were provided; no much bigger clone lies one nucleotide off. TCRbeta CDR3 regions were amplified from genomic DNA using the immunoSEQ Assay, a bias-controlled multiplex PCR. In the source study's methods: Within the assay, amplification of reference gene primers was used to estimate how many nucleated cells each sample contained. Sequence reads were collapsed and filtered to measure the absolute abundance of every unique TCRbeta CDR3 rearrangement. For each sample, productive Simpson clonality was calculated as the square root of Simpson's diversity index over productive rearrangements. The clones in this table, taken by TCRdb from immuneACCESS, are in-frame only. Not every clone is retained; where verified, under half of the shortfall comes from an unresolved V gene, and the cause of the rest is unknown. Clone size and the V and J calls come from that table; the DNA yielded D and trimming. Here the sample has about 21,000 clones; roughly 75% occur a single time. The ten largest clonotypes hold roughly 13% of the sample.

Whole blood was collected in K2EDTA tubes by collaborating institutions according to the institutions' own protocols. Collaborator samples were shipped for TCRbeta analysis as frozen whole blood, isolated PBMCs, or DNA extracted from either sample type. What the research found in general, with its limitations: Clinical and demographic metadata were provided uncurated, with the amount varying by source and participant.

From its cysteine to its phenylalanine, the CDR3 spans 19 amino acids. The read is trimmed to its CDR3 DNA, 57 bases read in frame from base 1. Reading the germline V gene gives CDR1 SGHDN and CDR2 FVKESK. V loses 4 bases at its end and J loses 7 bases; junction bases beyond the gene matches: 14. This TCR was sampled from a man aged 60-69 years with active COVID-19. Sequenced: peripheral blood. Recombination joined TRBV14 with TRBJ2-1; 15 junctional bases match TRBD2. The DNA sequence is given as TGTGCCAGCAGCCTACGCCCGGGACTAGCGGGAGGAGATAGAAATGAGCAGTTCTTC. This is translated as CASSLRPGLAGGDRNEQFF.